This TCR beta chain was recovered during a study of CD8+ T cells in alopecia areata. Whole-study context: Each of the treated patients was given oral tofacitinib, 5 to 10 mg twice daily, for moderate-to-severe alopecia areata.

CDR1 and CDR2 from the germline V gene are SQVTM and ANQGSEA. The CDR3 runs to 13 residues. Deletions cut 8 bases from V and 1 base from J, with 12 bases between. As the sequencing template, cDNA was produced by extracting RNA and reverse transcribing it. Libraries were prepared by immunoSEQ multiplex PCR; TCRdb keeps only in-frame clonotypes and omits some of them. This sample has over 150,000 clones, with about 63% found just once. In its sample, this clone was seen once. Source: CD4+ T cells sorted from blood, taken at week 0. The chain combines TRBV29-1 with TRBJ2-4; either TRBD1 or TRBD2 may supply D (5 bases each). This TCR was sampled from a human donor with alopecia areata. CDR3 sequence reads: CSTREGAKNIQYF. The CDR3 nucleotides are TGCAGCACCCGAGAGGGGGCCAAAAACATTCAGTACTTC.